The next 26 T cell receptor beta chains were all read from a single sample in a study of identical twins. TCRdb ran MiXCR on the 5' RACE reads and lists one entry per CDR3 protein. Among under 900,000 distinct CDR3 sequences listed, roughly 18% were seen once. The sample also formed part of further work on T cells expressing NK-cell markers.

The material sequenced was PBMCs. These TCRs come from a woman between 18 and 29 years old in good health.

The chain carries TRBV10-3 and TRBJ2-7; a weak D match, TRBD1 (6 bases). V was shortened by 6 bases and J by 3 bases, with 15 bases between the two germline ends. The length of the CDR3 is 14 residues. Germline V gives CDR1 ENHRY, CDR2 SYGVKD. As DNA, the CDR3 is TGTGCCATCAGGGGAACAGGGCCCCTCTACGAGCAGTACTTC. Amino acid sequence: CAIRGTGPLYEQYF.

This clonotype occurred a few times. This chain connects TRBV5-1 to TRBJ2-7, with 7 bases that match TRBD1. The CDR3 runs to 13 residues. The V gene's germline CDR1 is SGHRS and CDR2 YFSETQ. The J segment lost 2 bases and the V segment lost 4 bases, leaving 3 bases of the junction unmatched. DNA for the CDR3: TGCGCCAGCAGCATGGGACAGCCCTACGAGCAGTACTTC. Translated, it gives CASSMGQPYEQYF.

This chain joins TRBV18 and TRBJ2-7, with TRBD1 matching 8 bases. CDR1 is KGHSH, CDR2 LQKENI, per germline. CDR3 length: 17 residues. V shed 1 base, J shed 3 bases, and the junction held 11 bases outside the gene matches. CDR3: CASSPLSSGTGYYEQYF. CDR3 DNA: TGTGCCAGCTCACCACTTTCTTCCGGGACAGGATACTACGAGCAGTACTTC.

This sequence joins TRBV29-1 and TRBJ2-1; no clear D gene. There are 11 residues in the CDR3. Per the germline V gene, CDR1 is SQVTM and CDR2 is ANQGSEA. The germline V and J ends were trimmed by 5 bases and 9 bases, with 11 bases remaining between them. The CDR3 is CSVHFAVEQFF. In DNA, the CDR3 is TGCAGCGTTCACTTTGCGGTTGAGCAGTTCTTC.

A few counts support this clonotype. The J gene is TRBJ2-7, the V gene TRBV20-1; 9 positions agree with TRBD2. There are 14 residues in the CDR3. Germline V gene data show CDR1 as DFQATT and CDR2 as SNEGSKA (reference sequence). With V trimmed by 4 bases and J by 4 bases, 8 bases remained unmatched. The CDR3 here is CSATDAGGSYEQYF. The CDR3 DNA sequence: TGCAGTGCTACAGATGCGGGAGGGTCTTACGAGCAGTACTTC.

The CDR3 region has the DNA TGTGCCATCAGTGAGTCGGGGCGGGAGCGCGGCACCGGGGAGCTGTTTTTT. This sequence encodes CAISESGRERGTGELFF. This chain links TRBV10-3 with TRBJ2-2; 7 bases align to TRBD2. J lost 4 bases, V lost 0 bases, and 8 bases had no gene match. The CDR3 is 17 residues long. Germline V gene data show CDR1 as ENHRY and CDR2 as SYGVKD.

This chain uses TRBV10-2 with TRBJ2-4; 12 bases map to TRBD2. The CDR3 has 14 amino acids. With V trimmed by 7 bases and J by 8 bases, 6 bases remained unmatched. The germline gives CDR1 WSHSY, CDR2 SAAADI. CDR3 sequence (DNA): TGCGCCAGCAAAAGGACTAGCGGGGATGACATTCAGTACTTC. Protein sequence: CASKRTSGDDIQYF.

This clonotype was counted between two and nine times. Here the CDR3 reads CSVPPDSQETQYF. CDR3 nucleotide sequence: TGCAGCGTCCCTCCGGACAGCCAAGAGACCCAGTACTTC. The V gene is TRBV29-1, the J gene TRBJ2-5, with D tentatively TRBD1 (6 bases). CDR3 length: 13 amino acids. V gave up 6 bases and J gave up 1 base, with 12 bases separating them. Germline values: CDR1 SQVTM, CDR2 ANQGSEA.

The chain has TRBV19 and TRBJ2-1; 12 nucleotides align to TRBD2. The CDR3 spans 16 residues. Losses at the gene ends were 4 bases for V and 8 bases for J; bases not matched to a gene: 9. Germline-derived CDR1 and CDR2 are LNHDA and SQIVND (reference sequence). This CDR3 reads CASSKGSSGGVHEQFF. As DNA, the CDR3 is TGTGCCAGTAGTAAGGGCTCTAGCGGGGGGGTCCATGAGCAGTTCTTC.

This clonotype was seen a handful of times. The chain uses TRBV12-3 or TRBV12-4 and TRBJ2-5; 12 bases are a match to TRBD2. This CDR3 is 16 amino acids long. With 2 bases clipped from V and 4 bases from J, the junction kept 5 bases outside the gene matches. The CDR3 DNA is TGTGCCAGCAGTTTAATGGCTAGCGGGGGGGGAGAGACCCAGTACTTC. Its translation: CASSLMASGGGETQYF.

There are a few counts of this clonotype. The chain combines TRBV10-3 with TRBJ2-3, with D unclear. The CDR3 has 12 amino acids. CDR1 is ENHRY and CDR2 is SYGVKD in the germline V gene. V gave up 6 bases and J gave up 6 bases, with 10 bases separating them. The CDR3 DNA is TGTGCCATCAGCGAAGAAGCGGATACGCAGTATTTT. Translating gives CAISEEADTQYF.

The chain employs TRBV7-2 and TRBJ2-5, with D possibly being TRBD2 (5 bases). Per germline, CDR1 SGHTA and CDR2 FQGNSA. The CDR3 consists of 15 residues. V was cut by 4 bases and J by 3 bases, with 15 bases left in between. CDR3 protein: CASSYSRGKKETQYF. The CDR3 bases are TGTGCCAGCAGCTATTCCCGGGGAAAAAAAGAGACCCAGTACTTC.

This clonotype was seen ten or more times. The chain joins TRBV20-1 to TRBJ1-1; D gene ambiguous. CDR3 length equals 15 residues. Germline values: CDR1 DFQATT, CDR2 SNEGSKA (reference sequence). V was shortened by 3 bases and J by 0 bases, with 14 bases between the two germline ends. CDR3 DNA sequence: TGCAGTGCTAGGCCCCAGCGCCTGGTGAACACTGAAGCTTTCTTT. Translated: CSARPQRLVNTEAFF.

The chain has TRBV6-5 and TRBJ2-5, with 7 bases matching TRBD1. The germline gives CDR1 MNHEY, CDR2 SVGAGI. This CDR3 region has 12 residues. The ends lost 0 bases at V and 12 bases at J; junction bases unmatched: 4. The DNA of the CDR3 is TGTGCCAGCAGTTACTCGACCGGACAGGAGTACTTC. Its translation: CASSYSTGQEYF.

Only a few counts were recorded for this clonotype. The V and J genes are TRBV6-1 and TRBJ2-5; 10 bases agree with TRBD2. Germline CDR1 and CDR2: MNHNS and SASEGT. V shed 7 bases, J shed 7 bases, and the junction held 15 bases outside the gene matches. The CDR3 has 16 amino acids. The CDR3 coding sequence is TGTGCCAGCACCCCGACTAGCGGGCTTGCCGGGGCGACCCAGTACTTC. Translating it yields CASTPTSGLAGATQYF.

In this sample, this clonotype turned up many times. The chain recombines TRBV6-5 with TRBJ2-1; 8 bases map to TRBD2. The V gene end was trimmed by 4 bases and the J gene end by 0 bases; junction bases not matched to a gene: 11. The CDR3 is made up of 18 amino acids. The V gene's germline CDR1 is MNHEY and CDR2 SVGAGI. The CDR3 spells CASSSWTSPLSSYNEQFF. The CDR3 DNA sequence: TGTGCCAGCAGTTCCTGGACTAGCCCGTTGAGCTCCTACAATGAGCAGTTCTTC.

A few counts support this clonotype. The rearrangement uses TRBV9 and TRBJ2-3, with 10 positions matching TRBD2. The J segment lost 4 bases and the V segment lost 3 bases, leaving 5 bases of the junction unmatched. The germline V gene encodes CDR1 SGDLS and CDR2 YYNGEE. The length of the CDR3 is 15 residues. The DNA of the CDR3 is TGTGCCAGCAGCGACCGGACTAGCGGAGCAGATACGCAGTATTTT. This sequence encodes CASSDRTSGADTQYF. Supplemented by reference TRBV9 and TRBJ2-3, the full variable domain reads DSGVTQTPKHLITATGQRVTLRCSPRSGDLSVYWYQQSLDQGLQFLIQYYNGEERAKGNILERFSAQQFPDLHSELNLSSLELGDSALYFCASSDRTSGADTQYFGPGTRLTVL.

This chain joins TRBV9 and TRBJ1-1; no clear D gene. CDR1 is SGDLS and CDR2 is YYNGEE in the germline V gene. This CDR3 contains 14 residues. Trimming took off 0 bases at V and 5 bases at J, with 11 bases between the two ends. CDR3 sequence reads: CASSVEPGSTEAFF. As DNA, the CDR3 is TGTGCCAGCAGCGTAGAGCCCGGGAGTACTGAAGCTTTCTTT.

This clonotype was detected only a few times. Here the CDR3 DNA reads TGTGCCATCAGTGGGTCGGGACTAGCGGTCGAGCAGTACTTC. Residues: CAISGSGLAVEQYF. The V and J genes are TRBV10-3 and TRBJ2-7, with 11 positions matching TRBD2. Germline assignment: CDR1 ENHRY and CDR2 SYGVKD. The CDR3 has 14 residues. J was trimmed by 6 bases and V by 4 bases; bases with no gene match: 5.

This clonotype came up once. This chain connects TRBV10-3 to TRBJ1-1; the match to TRBD1 covers 8 bases. The CDR3 is 13 residues long. V shed 10 bases and J 3 bases; nucleotides not matched to a gene: 7. The germline V gene encodes CDR1 ENHRY and CDR2 SYGVKD. The CDR3 here is CATTGTGDTEAFF. In DNA, the CDR3 is TGTGCCACCACCGGGACAGGAGACACTGAAGCTTTCTTT.

The J gene is TRBJ1-1, the V gene TRBV25-1; D gene unclear. Germline V gene sequence: CDR1 MGHDK, CDR2 SYGVNS. Trimming cost V 3 bases and J 1 base, with 6 bases left between them. The CDR3 is 13 residues long. This CDR3 is CASSDSRNTEAFF. In DNA form, the CDR3 reads TGTGCCAGCAGTGACAGTAGGAACACTGAAGCTTTCTTT.

The sample holds a few counts of this clonotype. The V gene is TRBV20-1, the J gene TRBJ1-1; no definite D call. CDR1 and CDR2 (germline): DFQATT, SNEGSKA (reference sequence). Trimming took 5 bases from V and 1 from J, leaving 17 bases between them. The CDR3 consists of 15 residues. The CDR3 loop is CSAPLDGGWNTEAFF. The CDR3, as DNA: TGCAGTGCTCCCCTAGACGGAGGGTGGAACACTGAAGCTTTCTTT.

This clonotype appeared a few times. The rearrangement links TRBV30 to TRBJ2-1; 8 nucleotides agree with TRBD1. This CDR3 has 15 residues. The V gene's germline CDR1 is GTSNPN and CDR2 SVGIG (reference sequence). The J segment lost 5 bases and the V segment lost 1 base, leaving 7 bases of the junction unmatched. In nucleotides, the CDR3 is TGTGCCTGGAGTGATCTCAGGGGGCTTAACAATGAGCAGTTCTTC. This sequence encodes CAWSDLRGLNNEQFF.

This chain connects TRBV11-2 to TRBJ2-3, with TRBD2 identical over 11 bases. Germline V lookup: CDR1 SGHAT, CDR2 FQNNGV. J gave up 9 bases and V 3 bases, and 14 bases lay outside the gene matches. The CDR3 is made up of 17 amino acids. The CDR3 sequence is CASSFVASGGPVRTQYF. The CDR3 nucleotides are TGTGCCAGCAGCTTCGTGGCTAGCGGGGGGCCGGTACGAACGCAGTATTTT.

This clonotype came up a few times. The chain combines TRBV12-3 or TRBV12-4 with TRBJ2-7; tentatively, D is TRBD2 (5 bases). This CDR3 is built from 14 residues. With 5 bases removed from V and 1 base from J, the gap between germline ends came to 12 bases. The CDR3 nucleotides are TGTGCCAGCAGTCCCGCGCGGGTATCCTACGAGCAGTACTTC. Its translation: CASSPARVSYEQYF.

The chain recombines TRBV7-2 with TRBJ2-1; 9 nucleotides align to TRBD1. The CDR3 spans 15 residues. V lost 3 bases and J lost 6; bases outside the gene matches: 6. The germline gives CDR1 SGHTA, CDR2 FQGNSA. This CDR3 is CASSFQGQGLNEQFF. Here the CDR3 DNA reads TGTGCCAGCAGCTTCCAAGGACAGGGGCTCAATGAGCAGTTCTTC.